This T cell receptor beta chain was captured in a study of long-term antiretroviral therapy in people with HIV. Study-wide findings and caveats: Spans of CDR3 length were tighter for HIV repertoires than for controls.

Running of the v3.0 immunoSEQ assay took place at survey level. Produced via immunoSEQ multiplex PCR; TCRdb's table is partial and in-frame only. The sample lists 7,800 or so clones, almost 85% seen once, with more than 15% in the top ten. The CDR3 length is 15 residues. V lost 6 bases, J lost 3 bases, and 15 bases lay in between. Germline-derived CDR1 and CDR2 are SGHDT and YYEEEE. As concerns this clone: As yet, its antigen is unknown.

This sample comprised unsorted PBMCs, obtained 0.1 years after starting antiretroviral therapy. V and J are TRBV5-6 and TRBJ2-2; TRBD1 or TRBD2 may be the D gene (5 bases each). This sequence was found in a man aged 40-49 years with HIV. In DNA form, the CDR3 reads TGTGCCAGCACCCTTTTGGGGACGTACACCGGGGAGCTGTTTTTT. Translated, it gives CASTLLGTYTGELFF.